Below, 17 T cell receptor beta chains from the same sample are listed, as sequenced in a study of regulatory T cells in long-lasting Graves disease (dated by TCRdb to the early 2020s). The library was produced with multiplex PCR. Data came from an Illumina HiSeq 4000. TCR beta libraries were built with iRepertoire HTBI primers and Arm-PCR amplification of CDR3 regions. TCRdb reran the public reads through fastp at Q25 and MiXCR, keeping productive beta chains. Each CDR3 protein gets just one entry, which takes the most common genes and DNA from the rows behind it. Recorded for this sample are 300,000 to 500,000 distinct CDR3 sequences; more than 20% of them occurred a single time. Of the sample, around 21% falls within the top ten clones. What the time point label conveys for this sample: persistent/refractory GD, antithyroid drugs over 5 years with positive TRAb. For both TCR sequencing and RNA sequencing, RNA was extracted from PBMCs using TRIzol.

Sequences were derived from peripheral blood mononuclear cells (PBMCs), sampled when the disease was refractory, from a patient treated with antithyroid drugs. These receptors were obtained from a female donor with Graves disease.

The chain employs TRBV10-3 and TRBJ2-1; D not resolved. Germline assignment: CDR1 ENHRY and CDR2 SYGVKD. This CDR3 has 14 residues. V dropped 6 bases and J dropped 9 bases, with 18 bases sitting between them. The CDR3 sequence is CAIRGNIEWGEQFF. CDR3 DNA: TGTGCCATCAGGGGAAATATTGAGTGGGGTGAGCAGTTCTTC.

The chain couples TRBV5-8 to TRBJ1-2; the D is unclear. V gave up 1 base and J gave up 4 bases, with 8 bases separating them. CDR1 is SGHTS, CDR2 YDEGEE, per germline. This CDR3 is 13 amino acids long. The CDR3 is CASSLRFFYGYTF. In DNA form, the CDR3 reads TGTGCCAGCAGCTTGCGGTTTTTCTATGGCTACACCTTC.

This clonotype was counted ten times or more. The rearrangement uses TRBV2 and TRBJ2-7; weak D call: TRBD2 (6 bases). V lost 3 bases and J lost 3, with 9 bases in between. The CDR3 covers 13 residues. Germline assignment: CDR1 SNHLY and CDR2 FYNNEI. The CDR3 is CASSDWGDYEQYF. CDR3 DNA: TGTGCCAGCAGTGATTGGGGGGACTACGAGCAGTACTTC.

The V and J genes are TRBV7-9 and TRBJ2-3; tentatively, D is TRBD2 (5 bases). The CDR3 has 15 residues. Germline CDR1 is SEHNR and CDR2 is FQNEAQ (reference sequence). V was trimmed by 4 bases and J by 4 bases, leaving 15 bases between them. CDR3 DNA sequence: TGTGCCAGCAGCTCAGGCATGGACTTGTCAGATACGCAGTATTTT. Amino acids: CASSSGMDLSDTQYF. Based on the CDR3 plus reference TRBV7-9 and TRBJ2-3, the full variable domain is DTGVSQNPRHKITKRGQNVTFRCDPISEHNRLYWYRQTLGQGPEFLTYFQNEAQLEKSRLLSDRFSAERPKGSFSTLEIQRTEQGDSAMYLCASSSGMDLSDTQYFGPGTRLTVL.

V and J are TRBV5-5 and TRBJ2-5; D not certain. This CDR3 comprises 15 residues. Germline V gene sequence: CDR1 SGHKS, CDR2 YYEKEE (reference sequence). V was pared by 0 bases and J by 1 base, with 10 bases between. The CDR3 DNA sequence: TGTGCCAGCAGCTTGGTAGTGGGCCCCCAAGAGACCCAGTACTTC. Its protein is CASSLVVGPQETQYF.

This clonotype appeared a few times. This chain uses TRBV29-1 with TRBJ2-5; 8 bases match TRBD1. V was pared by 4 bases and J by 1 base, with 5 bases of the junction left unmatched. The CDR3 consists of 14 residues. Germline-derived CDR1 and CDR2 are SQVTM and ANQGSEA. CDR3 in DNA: TGCAGCGTTGCGGGACAGGTTTTCCAAGAGACCCAGTACTTC. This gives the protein CSVAGQVFQETQYF.

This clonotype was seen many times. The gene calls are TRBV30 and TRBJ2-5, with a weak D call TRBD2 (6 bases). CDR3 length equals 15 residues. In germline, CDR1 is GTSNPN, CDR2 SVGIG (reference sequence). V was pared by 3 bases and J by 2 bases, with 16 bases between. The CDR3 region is CAWRTPGGRQETQYF. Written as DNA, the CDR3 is TGTGCCTGGAGGACGCCCGGGGGTCGTCAAGAGACCCAGTACTTC.

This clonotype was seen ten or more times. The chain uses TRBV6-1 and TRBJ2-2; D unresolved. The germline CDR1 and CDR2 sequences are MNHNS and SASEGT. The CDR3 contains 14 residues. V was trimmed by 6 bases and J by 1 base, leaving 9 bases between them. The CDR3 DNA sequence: TGTGCCAGCAGCGTCGTTAGGAACACCGGGGAGCTGTTTTTT. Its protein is CASSVVRNTGELFF.

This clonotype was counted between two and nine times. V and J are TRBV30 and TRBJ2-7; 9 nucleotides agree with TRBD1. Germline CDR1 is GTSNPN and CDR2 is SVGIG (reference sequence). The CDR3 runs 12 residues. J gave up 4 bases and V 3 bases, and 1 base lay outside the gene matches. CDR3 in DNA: TGTGCCTGGAGGGACAGGGGTTACGAGCAGTACTTC. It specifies CAWRDRGYEQYF.

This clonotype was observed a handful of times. The DNA of the CDR3 is TGTGCCAGCAGAGGGACCGGCTCCTACAATGAGCAGTTCTTC. Protein product: CASRGTGSYNEQFF. The chain joins TRBV2 to TRBJ2-1; the D call may be TRBD1 or TRBD2 (5 bases each). The CDR3 consists of 14 residues. V shed 6 bases and J shed 0 bases, with 9 bases lying between them. Per germline, CDR1 SNHLY and CDR2 FYNNEI.

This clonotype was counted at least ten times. DNA of the CDR3: TGTGCCAGCAGCTTATGGTCTAGCGGGAGGTCAAGTGACGAGCAGTACTTC. This gives the protein CASSLWSSGRSSDEQYF. V is TRBV7-2 and J is TRBJ2-7; 11 bases agree with TRBD2. The CDR3 consists of 17 residues. The V segment lost 2 bases and the J segment 5 bases; nucleotides outside the gene matches: 11. The V gene's germline CDR1 is SGHTA and CDR2 FQGNSA.

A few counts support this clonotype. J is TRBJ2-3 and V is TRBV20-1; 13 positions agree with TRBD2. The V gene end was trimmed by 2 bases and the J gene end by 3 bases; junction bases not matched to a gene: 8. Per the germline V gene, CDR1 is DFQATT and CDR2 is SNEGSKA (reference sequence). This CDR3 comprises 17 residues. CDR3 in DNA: TGCAGTGCTAGACCCTCCGGACTAGCGGGAGCGACAGATACGCAGTATTTT. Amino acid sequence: CSARPSGLAGATDTQYF.

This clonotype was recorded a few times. This CDR3 is CASSVEGAEAFF. In nucleotides, the CDR3 is TGTGCCAGCAGTGTGGAAGGCGCTGAAGCTTTCTTT. J is TRBJ1-1 and V is TRBV9; D is undetermined. The CDR3 covers 12 residues. Germline CDR1 and CDR2: SGDLS and YYNGEE. The ends were cut back, 5 bases at V and 6 bases at J, with 11 bases in the middle.

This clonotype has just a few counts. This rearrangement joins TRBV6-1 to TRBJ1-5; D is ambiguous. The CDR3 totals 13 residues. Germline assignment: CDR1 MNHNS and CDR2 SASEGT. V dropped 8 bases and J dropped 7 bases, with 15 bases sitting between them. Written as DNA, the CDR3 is TGTGCCAGCCGACTAGGATCGGGACAGCCCCAGCATTTT. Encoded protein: CASRLGSGQPQHF.

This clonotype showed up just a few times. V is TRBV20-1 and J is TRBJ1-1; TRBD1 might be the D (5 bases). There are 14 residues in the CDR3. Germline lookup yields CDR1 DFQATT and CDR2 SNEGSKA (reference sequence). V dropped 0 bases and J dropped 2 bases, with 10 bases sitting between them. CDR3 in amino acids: CSAREGGGNTEAFF. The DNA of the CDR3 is TGCAGTGCTAGAGAGGGGGGGGGAAACACTGAAGCTTTCTTT.

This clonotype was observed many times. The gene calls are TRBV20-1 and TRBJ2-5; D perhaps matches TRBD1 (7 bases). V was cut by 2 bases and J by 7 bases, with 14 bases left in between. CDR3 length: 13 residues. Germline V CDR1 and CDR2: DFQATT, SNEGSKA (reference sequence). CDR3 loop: CSARSTGEVTQYF. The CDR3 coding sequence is TGCAGTGCTAGATCAACAGGGGAGGTGACCCAGTACTTC.

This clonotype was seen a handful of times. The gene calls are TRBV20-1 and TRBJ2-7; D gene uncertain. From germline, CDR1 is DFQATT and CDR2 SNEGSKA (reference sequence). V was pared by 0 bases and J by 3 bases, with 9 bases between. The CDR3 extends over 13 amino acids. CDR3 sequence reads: CSARELGIYEQYF. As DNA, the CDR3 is TGCAGTGCTAGAGAATTGGGGATCTACGAGCAGTACTTC.